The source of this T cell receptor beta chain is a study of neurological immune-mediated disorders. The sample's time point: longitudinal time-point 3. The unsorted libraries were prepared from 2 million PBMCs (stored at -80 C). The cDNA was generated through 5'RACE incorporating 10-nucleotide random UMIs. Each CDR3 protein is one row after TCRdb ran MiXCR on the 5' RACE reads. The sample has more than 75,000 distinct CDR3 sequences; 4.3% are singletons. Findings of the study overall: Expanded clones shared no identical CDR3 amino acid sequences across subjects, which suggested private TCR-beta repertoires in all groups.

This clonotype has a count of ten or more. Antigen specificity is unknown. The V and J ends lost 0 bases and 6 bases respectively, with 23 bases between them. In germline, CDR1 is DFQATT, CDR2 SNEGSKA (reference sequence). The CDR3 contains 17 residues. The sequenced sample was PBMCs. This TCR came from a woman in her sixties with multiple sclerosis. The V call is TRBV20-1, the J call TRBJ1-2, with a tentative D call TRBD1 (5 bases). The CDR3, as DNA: TGCAGTGCTAGAGATCCCCTTGGGGGAGGGTTAAAGGATGGCTACACCTTC. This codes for CSARDPLGGGLKDGYTF.